Detailed here is one TCR beta chain. This specimen comes from a study of blood T cell repertoires in COVID-19. Turning to the study itself: In each case, the material was cDNA or gDNA derived from T cells, B-cell-depleted T cells, or PBMCs.

Per the study methods: Estimation of nucleated cell counts relied on the amplification of reference gene primers. Sequenced by immunoSEQ multiplex PCR; TCRdb stores in-frame clones only, minus some. V and J calls and clone size are given by that table; D and trimming were obtained from the DNA. In the table there are approximately 260,000 clones, 80% to 90% of which are singletons. CDR3 length: 12 amino acids. V was clipped by 2 bases and J by 12 bases, with 13 bases between them. Germline V gene data show CDR1 as MNHEY and CDR2 as SVGAGI. The V call is TRBV6-5, the J call TRBJ1-2, with D possibly TRBD1 on 5 matching bases. The sequence came from a woman between 70 and 85 years old with acute or convalescent COVID-19. The sequenced material came from peripheral blood. The CDR3 sequence is CASSYQGVENTF. In DNA, the CDR3 is TGTGCCAGCAGTTACCAAGGGGTAGAGAACACCTTC.